This T cell receptor beta chain was observed in a study of T cell repertoires in cytomegalovirus infection (dated by TCRdb to the late 2010s). With respect to the entire study: The peptide stimulations were aimed at well-studied HLA-B-restricted epitopes as well as recently identified HLA-C-restricted CMV epitopes, whose presentation resists viral immunomodulation. Because public TCR beta signatures pointed to carriage of CMV infection together with the matching HLA type, the HLA type of each donor mattered for the analysis. What the research found in general, with its limitations: In both this cohort and an independent approximately 400-donor cohort, the cumulative frequency of public TCR beta family members distinguished carriers of CMV infection plus the relevant HLA type. The ex vivo response was dominated by HLA-C-restricted CMV-specific TCR beta clonotypes, which also provided the single most frequent clonotype in two of eight donors.

The treatment or condition tag for this specimen amounts to: in vitro stimulation with specific CMV peptide epitopes to enrich CMV-specific T cells. The data were produced on an Illumina HiSeq 1500. TCRdb handled the public reads itself, with Q25 trimming in fastp and clone calling in MiXCR, and kept productive beta chains. A single entry per CDR3 protein holds the most common genes and DNA from its merged rows. For this sample the table gives 650,000 to 850,000 distinct CDR3 sequences, of which 25% to 35% were detected only once. The ten largest clones add up to 10% to 15% of the sample. Points on this clonotype: No antigen is known for it. No clone much larger than this one lies a single base away; base qualities are absent.

Based on the germline V gene, the CDR1 and CDR2 sequences are MDHEN and SYDVKM. Germline trimming: 6 bases from V, 6 bases from J; junction bases outside gene matches: 9. The CDR3 holds 16 amino acids from the cysteine to the phenylalanine. CDR3 DNA only is kept here, 48 bases in frame from base 1. The sequence joins TRBV28 to TRBJ2-1; 12 central bases correspond to TRBD2. The TCR comes from a human donor in good health (CMV status not recorded). Some clones in this sample may be carry-over from other donors' samples. Sequenced here: cultured CD8+ T cells from PBMCs, sampled from culture after CMV antigen stimulation. At the DNA level, the sequence is TGTGCCAGCAGCCTCCCGACTAGCGGGGGAACCAATGAGCAGTTCTTC. Its coded protein is CASSLPTSGGTNEQFF.